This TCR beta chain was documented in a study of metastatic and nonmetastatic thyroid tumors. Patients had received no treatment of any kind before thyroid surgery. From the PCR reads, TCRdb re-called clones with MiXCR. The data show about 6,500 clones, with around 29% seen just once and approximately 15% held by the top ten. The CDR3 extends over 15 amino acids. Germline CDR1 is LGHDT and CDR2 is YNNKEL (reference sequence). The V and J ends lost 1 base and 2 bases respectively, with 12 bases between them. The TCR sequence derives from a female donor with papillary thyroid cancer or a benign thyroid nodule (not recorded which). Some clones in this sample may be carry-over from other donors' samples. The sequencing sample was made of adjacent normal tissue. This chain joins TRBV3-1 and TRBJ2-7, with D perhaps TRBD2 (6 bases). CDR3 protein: CASSQGGGITYEQYF. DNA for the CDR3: TGTGCCAGCAGCCAAGGCGGCGGGATAACCTACGAGCAGTACTTC.